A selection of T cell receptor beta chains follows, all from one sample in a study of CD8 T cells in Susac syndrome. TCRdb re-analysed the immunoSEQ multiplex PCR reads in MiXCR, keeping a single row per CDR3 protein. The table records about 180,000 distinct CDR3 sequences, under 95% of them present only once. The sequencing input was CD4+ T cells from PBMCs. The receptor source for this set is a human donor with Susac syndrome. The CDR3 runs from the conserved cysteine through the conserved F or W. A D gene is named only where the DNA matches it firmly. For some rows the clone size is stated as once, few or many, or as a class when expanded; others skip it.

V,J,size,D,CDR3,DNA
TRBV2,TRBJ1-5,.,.,CASRVERYSNQPQHF,TGTGCCAGCAGGGTCGAACGGTATAGCAATCAGCCCCAGCATTTT
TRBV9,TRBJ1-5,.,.,CASSPHGTSNQPQHF,TGTGCCAGCAGCCCCCACGGGACGAGCAATCAGCCCCAGCATTTT
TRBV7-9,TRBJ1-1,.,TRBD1,CASSDLQGAKAFF,TGTGCCAGCAGTGACCTTCAGGGGGCGAAAGCTTTCTTT
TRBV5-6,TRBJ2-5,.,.,CASSLFDVRETQYF,TGTGCCAGCAGCTTGTTCGACGTGAGGGAGACCCAGTACTTC
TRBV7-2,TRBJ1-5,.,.,CASSDGRRGVNQPQHF,TGTGCCAGCAGCGACGGACGCCGTGGGGTTAATCAGCCCCAGCATTTT
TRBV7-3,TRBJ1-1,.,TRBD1,CASSPDRARGEAFF,TGTGCCAGCAGCCCGGACAGGGCTAGAGGGGAAGCTTTCTTT
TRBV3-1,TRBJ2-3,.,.,CASSPGASMTDTQYF,TGTGCCAGCAGCCCCGGGGCCAGTATGACAGATACGCAGTATTTT
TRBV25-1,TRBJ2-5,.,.,CASSDSLEGETQYF,TGTGCCAGCAGTGACTCACTAGAGGGAGAGACCCAGTACTTC
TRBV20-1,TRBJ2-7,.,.,CSARDDRKAYEQYF,TGCAGTGCTAGAGACGACCGGAAGGCCTACGAGCAGTACTTC
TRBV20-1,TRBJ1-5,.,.,CSASSPGLGHSNQPQHF,TGCAGTGCTTCTTCGCCGGGCCTAGGGCATAGCAATCAGCCCCAGCATTTT
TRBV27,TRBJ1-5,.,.,CASSPVLRGSNQPQHF,TGTGCCAGCAGTCCGGTATTGCGGGGTAGCAATCAGCCCCAGCATTTT
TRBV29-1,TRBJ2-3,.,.,CSARPIGGSTDTQYF,TGCAGCGCCCGCCCGATCGGGGGAAGCACAGATACGCAGTATTTT
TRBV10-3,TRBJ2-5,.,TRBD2,CAISGGLYETQYF,TGTGCCATCAGTGGGGGACTATATGAGACCCAGTACTTC
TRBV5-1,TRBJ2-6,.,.,CASRVGSGANVLTF,TGCGCCAGCAGAGTCGGGAGCGGGGCCAACGTCCTGACTTTC
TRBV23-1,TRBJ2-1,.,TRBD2,CASGKGDPFWSGGTNEQFF,TGCGCCAGCGGGAAGGGAGACCCCTTTTGGAGCGGGGGGACCAATGAGCAGTTCTTC
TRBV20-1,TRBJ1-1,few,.,CSARVTEAFF,TGCAGTGCTAGAGTCACTGAAGCTTTCTTT
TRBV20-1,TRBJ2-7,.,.,CSARAPRLEQYF,TGCAGTGCTAGAGCTCCCAGGCTCGAGCAGTACTTC
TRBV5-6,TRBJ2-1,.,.,CASSNRGYSYNEQFF,TGTGCCAGCAGCAACCGGGGGTACTCCTACAATGAGCAGTTCTTC
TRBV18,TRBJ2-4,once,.,CASSPPSRAVITQNIQYF,TGTGCCAGCTCACCACCGAGCAGGGCGGTGATAACCCAAAACATTCAGTACTTC
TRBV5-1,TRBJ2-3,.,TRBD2,CASSWIAGAADTQYF,TGCGCCAGCAGCTGGATAGCGGGGGCTGCAGATACGCAGTATTTT
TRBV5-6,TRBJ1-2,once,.,CASSPRPGAGYTF,TGTGCCAGCAGCCCCCGTCCGGGCGCTGGCTACACCTTC
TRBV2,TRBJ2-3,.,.,CASSLDNGDTQYF,TGTGCCAGCAGTTTAGACAATGGAGATACGCAGTATTTT
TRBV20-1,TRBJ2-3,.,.,CSARRPGVTDTQYF,TGCAGTGCTAGAAGGCCGGGGGTCACAGATACGCAGTATTTT
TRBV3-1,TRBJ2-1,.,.,CASSQAGSWNEQFF,TGTGCCAGCAGCCAAGCGGGGTCTTGGAATGAGCAGTTCTTC
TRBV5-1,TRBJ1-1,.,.,CASSNFPGAEAFF,TGCGCCAGCAGCAATTTCCCGGGCGCTGAAGCTTTCTTT
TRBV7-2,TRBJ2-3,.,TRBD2,CASSFLAGGYSTDTQYF,TGTGCCAGCAGCTTCTTAGCGGGGGGATATAGCACAGATACGCAGTATTTT
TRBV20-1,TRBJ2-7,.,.,CSATATSYEQYF,TGCAGTGCTACAGCTACCTCCTACGAGCAGTACTTC
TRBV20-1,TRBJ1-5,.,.,CSARARSNQPQHF,TGCAGTGCTAGGGCCCGTAGCAATCAGCCCCAGCATTTT
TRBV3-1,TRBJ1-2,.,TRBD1,CASSQNPGQIISYTF,TGTGCCAGCAGCCAAAATCCGGGACAGATCATTAGCTACACCTTC
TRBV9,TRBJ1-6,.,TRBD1,CASRGTGQDSPLHF,TGTGCCAGCAGAGGGACAGGACAAGATTCACCCCTCCACTTT
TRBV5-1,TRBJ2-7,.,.,CASSLASESYEQYF,TGCGCCAGCAGCTTGGCGTCAGAGTCCTACGAGCAGTACTTC
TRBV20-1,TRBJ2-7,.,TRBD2,CSARDPGLAGEPREQYF,TGCAGTGCTAGAGATCCCGGACTAGCGGGGGAGCCGCGGGAGCAGTACTTC
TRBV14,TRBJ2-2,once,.,CASSQVETAAGELFF,TGTGCCAGCAGCCAAGTTGAGACAGCCGCCGGGGAGCTGTTTTTT
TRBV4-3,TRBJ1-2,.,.,CASSQAGRDNYGYTF,TGCGCCAGCAGCCAAGCTGGCCGGGACAACTATGGCTACACCTTC
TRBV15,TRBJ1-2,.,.,CATSTGQNYGYTF,TGTGCCACCAGCACCGGACAGAACTATGGCTACACCTTC
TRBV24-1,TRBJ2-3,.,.,CATSDGGTDTQYF,TGTGCCACCAGTGATGGCGGTACAGATACGCAGTATTTT
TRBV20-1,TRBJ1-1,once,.,CSAIITGNTEAFF,TGCAGTGCGATTATTACAGGGAACACTGAAGCTTTCTTT
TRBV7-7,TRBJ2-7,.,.,CASSLGGQSYEQYF,TGTGCTAGCAGCTTGGGCGGGCAATCCTACGAGCAGTACTTC
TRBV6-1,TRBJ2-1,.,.,CASSEGAASYNEQFF,TGTGCCAGCAGTGAAGGGGCTGCTTCCTACAATGAGCAGTTCTTC
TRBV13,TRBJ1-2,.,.,CASSDGYTF,TGTGCCAGCAGCGACGGCTACACCTTC
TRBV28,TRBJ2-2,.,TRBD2,CASTRTSGALTGELFF,TGTGCCAGCACCCGGACTAGCGGGGCGCTAACCGGGGAGCTGTTTTTT
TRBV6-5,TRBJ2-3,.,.,CASRDTGNSDTQYF,TGTGCCAGCAGGGATACTGGGAATTCAGATACGCAGTATTTT
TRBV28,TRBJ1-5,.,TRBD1,CASSLGQAYSNQPQHF,TGTGCCAGCAGTTTAGGACAGGCGTATAGCAATCAGCCCCAGCATTTT
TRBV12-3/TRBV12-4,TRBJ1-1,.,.,CASRTGLRLTEAFF,TGTGCCAGTCGTACGGGGCTCCGGCTAACTGAAGCTTTCTTT
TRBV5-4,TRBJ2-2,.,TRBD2,CASSFGLAGGSNTGELFF,TGTGCCAGCAGCTTCGGACTAGCGGGGGGCTCGAACACCGGGGAGCTGTTTTTT
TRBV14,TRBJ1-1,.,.,CASLDKGTMNTEAFF,TGTGCCAGCCTAGACAAGGGCACCATGAACACTGAAGCTTTCTTT